These T cell receptor beta chains were read from a single sample in a study of T cell responses to AZD1222 COVID-19 vaccine. Produced via immunoSEQ multiplex PCR; TCRdb's table is partial and in-frame only. Among tens of thousands of clones listed, around 90% were seen once. The sample consisted of peripheral blood, taken on day 0 of AZD1222 vaccination. The receptors were gathered from an adult in good health. CDR3s include the opening cysteine and the closing phenylalanine or tryptophan. The D gene is left open where the match is weak. Rows give clone size only sometimes, using once, few, many, or a class for an expanded clone.

d_call: -; j_call: TRBJ1-2; clone_size: -; v_call: TRBV25-1; cdr3_nt: TGTGCCAGCAGGGACACTAACTATGGCTACACCTTC; cdr3_aa: CASRDTNYGYTF
d_call: TRBD1; j_call: TRBJ1-5; clone_size: -; v_call: TRBV5-1; cdr3_nt: TGCGCCAGCAGCTTAGGGGGTCAGGGGGATAATCAGCCCCAGCATTTT; cdr3_aa: CASSLGGQGDNQPQHF
d_call: TRBD2; j_call: TRBJ2-1; clone_size: -; v_call: TRBV7-2; cdr3_nt: TGTGCCAGCAGCTCCCTATCAAGCGGGATTTACAATGAGCAGTTCTTC; cdr3_aa: CASSSLSSGIYNEQFF
d_call: TRBD1; j_call: TRBJ2-1; clone_size: once; v_call: TRBV7-3; cdr3_nt: TGTGCCAGCAGCTTAGGCACAGGGGGCGTCGATGAGCAGTTCTTC; cdr3_aa: CASSLGTGGVDEQFF
d_call: -; j_call: TRBJ1-1; clone_size: once; v_call: TRBV11-2; cdr3_nt: TGTGCCAGCAGCTTAGTCGGGGAGCAAGCTTTCTTT; cdr3_aa: CASSLVGEQAFF
d_call: -; j_call: TRBJ1-2; clone_size: -; v_call: TRBV9; cdr3_nt: TGTGCCAGCAGCTTTACCCCAGGGGATGATGGCTACACCTTC; cdr3_aa: CASSFTPGDDGYTF
d_call: -; j_call: TRBJ1-4; clone_size: -; v_call: TRBV29-1; cdr3_nt: TGCAGCGTTGTATCGGGTAATGTGGGGGAAAAACTGTTTTTT; cdr3_aa: CSVVSGNVGEKLFF
d_call: -; j_call: TRBJ2-5; clone_size: -; v_call: TRBV5-4; cdr3_nt: TGTGCCAGCAGCCCAACCGGTGTTTTAGAGACCCAGTACTTC; cdr3_aa: CASSPTGVLETQYF
d_call: -; j_call: TRBJ1-1; clone_size: -; v_call: TRBV11-3; cdr3_nt: TGTGCCAGCAGCCCGGGGGTACAGGGTAACACTGAAGCTTTCTTT; cdr3_aa: CASSPGVQGNTEAFF
d_call: -; j_call: TRBJ1-5; clone_size: -; v_call: TRBV30; cdr3_nt: TGTGCCTGGGATCCGGGACAAGGTCAGCCCCAGCATTTT; cdr3_aa: CAWDPGQGQPQHF
d_call: TRBD2; j_call: TRBJ2-5; clone_size: -; v_call: TRBV3-1/TRBV3-2; cdr3_nt: TGTGCCAGCACCACTAGCGGGATCCAAGAGACCCAGTACTTC; cdr3_aa: CASTTSGIQETQYF
d_call: -; j_call: TRBJ2-3; clone_size: -; v_call: TRBV5-4; cdr3_nt: TGTGCCAGCAGCTTGGTCCGGGGGGATACGCAGTATTTT; cdr3_aa: CASSLVRGDTQYF
d_call: TRBD1; j_call: TRBJ1-5; clone_size: -; v_call: TRBV7-9; cdr3_nt: TGTGCCAGCAGCGCCAACAGGGGCTATAGCAATCAGCCCCAGCATTTT; cdr3_aa: CASSANRGYSNQPQHF
d_call: TRBD2; j_call: TRBJ2-4; clone_size: -; v_call: TRBV19; cdr3_nt: TGTGCCAGTAAACGGACTAGCGGGGGGGGAATAGCCAAAAACATTCAGTACTTC; cdr3_aa: CASKRTSGGGIAKNIQYF
d_call: -; j_call: TRBJ1-2; clone_size: -; v_call: TRBV6-5; cdr3_nt: TGTGCCAGCAGTTACTCGATTTTGTTTCAGGGAAGTGGCTACACCTTC; cdr3_aa: CASSYSILFQGSGYTF
d_call: -; j_call: TRBJ1-2; clone_size: once; v_call: TRBV5-4; cdr3_nt: TGTGCCAGCAGCCGGCGGATCAGCACCTTTGATGGCTACACCTTC; cdr3_aa: CASSRRISTFDGYTF
d_call: -; j_call: TRBJ1-2; clone_size: -; v_call: TRBV3-1/TRBV3-2; cdr3_nt: TGTGCCAGCACTAGTTTTAGAACGGATGGCTACACCTTC; cdr3_aa: CASTSFRTDGYTF
d_call: TRBD1; j_call: TRBJ1-5; clone_size: -; v_call: TRBV11-2; cdr3_nt: TGTGCCAGCAGCGCGTCCCGGGACAGGGACGTACGCAATCAGCCCCAGCATTTT; cdr3_aa: CASSASRDRDVRNQPQHF
d_call: TRBD1; j_call: TRBJ1-1; clone_size: -; v_call: TRBV7-6; cdr3_nt: TGTGCCAGCACCGGACAGGGGAACAAAGAAAGCACTGAAGCTTTCTTT; cdr3_aa: CASTGQGNKESTEAFF
d_call: TRBD2; j_call: TRBJ2-7; clone_size: -; v_call: TRBV11-3; cdr3_nt: TGTGCCAGCAGCCCCGGACTAGGGTCCCATGCGCAGTACTTC; cdr3_aa: CASSPGLGSHAQYF
d_call: -; j_call: TRBJ1-1; clone_size: -; v_call: TRBV21-1; cdr3_nt: TGTGCCAGCAGCCCCGAGCACAGAAGAGATGGCTGGGCTTTCTTT; cdr3_aa: CASSPEHRRDGWAFF
d_call: -; j_call: TRBJ1-4; clone_size: once; v_call: TRBV19; cdr3_nt: TGTGCCAGTAGTTTGAGAAAAAGACTGTTTTTT; cdr3_aa: CASSLRKRLFF
d_call: -; j_call: TRBJ1-1; clone_size: -; v_call: TRBV10-3; cdr3_nt: TGTGCCTCACGACCTTTTAACACAATGAACACTGAAGCTTTCTTT; cdr3_aa: CASRPFNTMNTEAFF
d_call: -; j_call: TRBJ1-1; clone_size: -; v_call: TRBV2; cdr3_nt: TGTGCCAGCAGTGAAACACCGACACCAACCACTGAAGCTTTCTTT; cdr3_aa: CASSETPTPTTEAFF
d_call: -; j_call: TRBJ1-3; clone_size: -; v_call: TRBV6-1; cdr3_nt: TGTGCCAGCAGTGAATCGATTTTTGGGGCTGGAAACACCATATATTTT; cdr3_aa: CASSESIFGAGNTIYF
d_call: -; j_call: TRBJ1-5; clone_size: -; v_call: TRBV6-2/TRBV6-3; cdr3_nt: TGTGCCAGCAGTCCCCTGGTAGGAAGTTCCCAGCATTTT; cdr3_aa: CASSPLVGSSQHF
d_call: -; j_call: TRBJ2-2; clone_size: once; v_call: TRBV5-4; cdr3_nt: TGTGCCAGCAGCTCCCCCTCCGGGGAGCTGTTTTTT; cdr3_aa: CASSSPSGELFF
d_call: -; j_call: TRBJ1-6; clone_size: -; v_call: TRBV21-1; cdr3_nt: TGTGCCAGCAGATGCGGCTCGGGACCTGGCTCCTATAATTCACCCCTCCACTTT; cdr3_aa: CASRCGSGPGSYNSPLHF
d_call: -; j_call: TRBJ1-1; clone_size: -; v_call: TRBV4-2; cdr3_nt: TGTGCCAGCAGCCAGGAAACGTACACTGAAGCTTTCTTT; cdr3_aa: CASSQETYTEAFF
d_call: -; j_call: TRBJ2-7; clone_size: -; v_call: TRBV9; cdr3_nt: TGTGCCAGCAGCGTAGGACAGGCCGCCTACGAGCAGTACTTC; cdr3_aa: CASSVGQAAYEQYF
d_call: -; j_call: TRBJ2-4; clone_size: -; v_call: TRBV6-5; cdr3_nt: TGTGCCAGCAGTTACTCAAGGGTAGAAAACATTCAGTACTTC; cdr3_aa: CASSYSRVENIQYF
d_call: -; j_call: TRBJ1-1; clone_size: few; v_call: TRBV5-4; cdr3_nt: TGTGCCAGCACCGACGCAGGGCTTTTAAACACTGAAGCTTTCTTT; cdr3_aa: CASTDAGLLNTEAFF
d_call: TRBD1; j_call: TRBJ1-1; clone_size: -; v_call: TRBV9; cdr3_nt: TGTGCCAGCAGTGGTCCCGGGACAGGGGGCGCTGAAGCTTTCTTT; cdr3_aa: CASSGPGTGGAEAFF
d_call: TRBD1; j_call: TRBJ2-7; clone_size: -; v_call: TRBV10-3; cdr3_nt: TGTGCCATCAGGGGACGACAGGGGCGAACCTACGAGCAGTACTTC; cdr3_aa: CAIRGRQGRTYEQYF
d_call: TRBD1; j_call: TRBJ1-4; clone_size: -; v_call: TRBV3-1/TRBV3-2; cdr3_nt: TGTGCCAGCAGCCAACAGGGGGCAGTAGGCAGACTGTTTTTT; cdr3_aa: CASSQQGAVGRLFF
d_call: TRBD2; j_call: TRBJ2-1; clone_size: -; v_call: TRBV7-9; cdr3_nt: TGTGCCAGCAGCTCGGGACTAGCCCGAGCCAACAATGAGCAGTTCTTC; cdr3_aa: CASSSGLARANNEQFF
d_call: TRBD1; j_call: TRBJ2-1; clone_size: -; v_call: TRBV3-1/TRBV3-2; cdr3_nt: TGTGCCAGCAGCCAAGAAACGGGACAGAGCTCTGAGCAGTTCTTC; cdr3_aa: CASSQETGQSSEQFF
d_call: -; j_call: TRBJ1-5; clone_size: -; v_call: TRBV4-1; cdr3_nt: TGCGCCAGCAGCCTTCCCCTGGGCAGGACAATAAGTCCGCCCCAGCATTTT; cdr3_aa: CASSLPLGRTISPPQHF
d_call: -; j_call: TRBJ1-3; clone_size: -; v_call: TRBV19; cdr3_nt: TGTGCCAGTAGTCAGGACAGTGGAAACACCATATATTTT; cdr3_aa: CASSQDSGNTIYF
d_call: TRBD1; j_call: TRBJ2-7; clone_size: -; v_call: TRBV2; cdr3_nt: TGTGCCAGCAGGGGAATTAAACAGGGGGCGTCCTACGAGCAGTACTTC; cdr3_aa: CASRGIKQGASYEQYF
d_call: TRBD1; j_call: TRBJ2-7; clone_size: once; v_call: TRBV30; cdr3_nt: TGTGCCTGGAACCCGGGACAGGGGATTTACGAGCAGTACTTC; cdr3_aa: CAWNPGQGIYEQYF
d_call: -; j_call: TRBJ1-3; clone_size: -; v_call: TRBV6-6; cdr3_nt: TGTGCCAGCAGTTACTTAACAGGAGGATCTGGAAACACCATATATTTT; cdr3_aa: CASSYLTGGSGNTIYF
d_call: TRBD1; j_call: TRBJ2-1; clone_size: -; v_call: TRBV7-6; cdr3_nt: TGTGCCAGCAGCTTAGCCGCAGGGGGTGAGCAGTTCTTC; cdr3_aa: CASSLAAGGEQFF
d_call: TRBD2; j_call: TRBJ2-3; clone_size: -; v_call: TRBV7-9; cdr3_nt: TGTGCCAGCAGCCCGGCCAGCGGGGGAACAGATACGCAGTATTTT; cdr3_aa: CASSPASGGTDTQYF
d_call: -; j_call: TRBJ1-2; clone_size: once; v_call: TRBV4-3; cdr3_nt: TGCGCCAGCAGCCAAGGTTATGCAGGAACTAACTATGGCTACACCTTC; cdr3_aa: CASSQGYAGTNYGYTF
d_call: -; j_call: TRBJ2-3; clone_size: -; v_call: TRBV7-8; cdr3_nt: TGTGCCAGCAGCACCACTCGACAGTTCACAGATACGCAGTATTTT; cdr3_aa: CASSTTRQFTDTQYF
d_call: TRBD1; j_call: TRBJ1-4; clone_size: -; v_call: TRBV6-5; cdr3_nt: TGTGCCAGCACCCCGACAGGGGGGGGGCAAAAACTGTTTTTT; cdr3_aa: CASTPTGGGQKLFF
d_call: -; j_call: TRBJ1-5; clone_size: -; v_call: TRBV25-1; cdr3_nt: TGTGCCAGCAGTGAAGGGTTAGGGGGTAGCAATCAGCCCCAGCATTTT; cdr3_aa: CASSEGLGGSNQPQHF
d_call: -; j_call: TRBJ2-3; clone_size: once; v_call: TRBV19; cdr3_nt: TGTGCCAGTAGTATAGCCGGTTGGGAGCAGTATTTT; cdr3_aa: CASSIAGWEQYF
d_call: TRBD1; j_call: TRBJ2-7; clone_size: -; v_call: TRBV5-1; cdr3_nt: TGCGCCAGCAGCTTGGCCGGGACAGATTTCTACGAGCAGTACTTC; cdr3_aa: CASSLAGTDFYEQYF
d_call: TRBD2; j_call: TRBJ2-1; clone_size: -; v_call: TRBV18; cdr3_nt: TGTGCCAGCTCACCTAGCGGGGGGGCCGTAAATGAGCAGTTCTTC; cdr3_aa: CASSPSGGAVNEQFF